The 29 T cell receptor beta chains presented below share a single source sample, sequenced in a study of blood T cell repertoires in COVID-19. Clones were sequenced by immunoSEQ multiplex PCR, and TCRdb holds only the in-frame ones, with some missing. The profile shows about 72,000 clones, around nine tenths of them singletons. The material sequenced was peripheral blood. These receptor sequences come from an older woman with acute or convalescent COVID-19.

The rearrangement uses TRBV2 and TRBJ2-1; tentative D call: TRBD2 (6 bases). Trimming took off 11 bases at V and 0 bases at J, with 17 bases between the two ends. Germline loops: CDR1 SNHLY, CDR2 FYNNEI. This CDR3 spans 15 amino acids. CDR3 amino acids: CAVGLGGSSYNEQFF. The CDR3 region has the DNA TGTGCCGTAGGGTTGGGGGGTAGCTCCTACAATGAGCAGTTCTTC.

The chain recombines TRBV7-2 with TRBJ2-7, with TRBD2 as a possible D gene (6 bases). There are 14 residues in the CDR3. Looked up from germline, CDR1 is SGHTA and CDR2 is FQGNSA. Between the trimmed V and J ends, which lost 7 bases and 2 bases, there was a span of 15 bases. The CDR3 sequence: CASTRGTPTYEQYF. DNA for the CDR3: TGTGCCAGCACCCGTGGGACTCCCACCTACGAGCAGTACTTC.

CDR3 sequence: CASSPAGTGSWEQYF. The DNA for the CDR3 is TGTGCCAGCAGCCCCGCCGGGACAGGGTCATGGGAGCAGTACTTC. The chain links TRBV11-2 to TRBJ2-7; 9 bases align to TRBD1. V dropped 5 bases and J dropped 7; count of bases not matched to a gene: 12. The CDR3 is made up of 15 amino acids. Per the germline V gene, CDR1 is SGHAT and CDR2 is FQNNGV.

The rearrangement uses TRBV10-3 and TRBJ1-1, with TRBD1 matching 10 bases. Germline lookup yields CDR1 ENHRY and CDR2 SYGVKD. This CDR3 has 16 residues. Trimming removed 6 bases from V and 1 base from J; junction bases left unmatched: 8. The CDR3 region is CAISRQGARGNTEAFF. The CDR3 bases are TGTGCCATCAGCCGACAGGGGGCGCGGGGGAACACTGAAGCTTTCTTT.

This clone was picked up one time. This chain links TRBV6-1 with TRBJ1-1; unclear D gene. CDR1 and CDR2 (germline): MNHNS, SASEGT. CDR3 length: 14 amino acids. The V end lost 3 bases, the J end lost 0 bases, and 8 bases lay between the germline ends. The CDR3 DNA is TGTGCCAGCAGTGAGACGGAGTTGAACACTGAAGCTTTCTTT. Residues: CASSETELNTEAFF.

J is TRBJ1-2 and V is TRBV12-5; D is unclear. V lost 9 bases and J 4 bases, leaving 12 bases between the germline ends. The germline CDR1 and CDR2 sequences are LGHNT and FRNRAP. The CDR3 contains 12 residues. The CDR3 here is CASSSTSYGYTF. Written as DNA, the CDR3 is TGTGCTAGCAGTAGCACATCCTATGGCTACACCTTC. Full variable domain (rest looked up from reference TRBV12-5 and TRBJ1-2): DARVTQTPRHKVTEMGQEVTMRCQPILGHNTVFWYRQTMMQGLELLAYFRNRAPLDDSGMPKDRFSAEMPDATLATLKIQPSEPRDSAVYFCASSSTSYGYTFGSGTRLTVV.

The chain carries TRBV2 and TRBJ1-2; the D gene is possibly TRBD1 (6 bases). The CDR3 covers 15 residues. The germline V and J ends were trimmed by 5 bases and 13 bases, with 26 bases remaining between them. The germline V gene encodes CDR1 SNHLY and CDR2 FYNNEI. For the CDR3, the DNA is TGTGCCAGCAGTAGAGAGACAGGAGGCCAACTTAGAAGCACCTTC. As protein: CASSRETGGQLRSTF.

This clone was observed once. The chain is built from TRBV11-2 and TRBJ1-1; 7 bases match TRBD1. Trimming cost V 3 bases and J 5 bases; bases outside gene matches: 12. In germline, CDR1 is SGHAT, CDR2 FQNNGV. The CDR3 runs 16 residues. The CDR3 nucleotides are TGTGCCAGCAGCTTCCGGACAGGTTCCTTGGGTACTGAAGCTTTCTTT. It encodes CASSFRTGSLGTEAFF.

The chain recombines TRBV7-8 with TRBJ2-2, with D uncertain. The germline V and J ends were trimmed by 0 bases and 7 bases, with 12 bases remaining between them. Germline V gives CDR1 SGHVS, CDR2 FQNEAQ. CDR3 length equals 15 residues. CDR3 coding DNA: TGTGCCAGCAGCTTAGCGTTAACTCCGGGCGGGGAGCTGTTTTTT. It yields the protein CASSLALTPGGELFF.

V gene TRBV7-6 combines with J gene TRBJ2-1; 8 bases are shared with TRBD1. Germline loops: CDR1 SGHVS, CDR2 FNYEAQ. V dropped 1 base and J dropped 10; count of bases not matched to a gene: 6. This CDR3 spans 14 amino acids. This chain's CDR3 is CASSLVRGLGEQFF. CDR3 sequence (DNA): TGTGCCAGCAGCTTAGTCAGGGGGCTTGGAGAGCAGTTCTTC.

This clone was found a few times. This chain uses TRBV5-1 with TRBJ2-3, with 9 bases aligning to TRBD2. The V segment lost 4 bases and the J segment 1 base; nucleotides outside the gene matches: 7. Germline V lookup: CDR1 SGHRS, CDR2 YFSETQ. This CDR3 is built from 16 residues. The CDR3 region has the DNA TGCGCCAGCAGCCCTTCCCCTAGCGGGGGCACAGATACGCAGTATTTT. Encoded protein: CASSPSPSGGTDTQYF.

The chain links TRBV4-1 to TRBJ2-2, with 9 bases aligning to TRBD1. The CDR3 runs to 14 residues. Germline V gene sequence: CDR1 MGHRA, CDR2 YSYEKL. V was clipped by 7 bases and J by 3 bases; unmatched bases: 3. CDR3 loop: CASKGQGHTGELFF. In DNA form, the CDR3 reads TGCGCCAGCAAGGGACAGGGTCACACCGGGGAGCTGTTTTTT.

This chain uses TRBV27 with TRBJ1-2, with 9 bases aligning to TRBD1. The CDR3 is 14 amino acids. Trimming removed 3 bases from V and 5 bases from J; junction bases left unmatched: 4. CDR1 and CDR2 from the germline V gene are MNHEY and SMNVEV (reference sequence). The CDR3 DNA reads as TGTGCCAGCAGTTTTGCACAGGGGGCTTATGGCTACACCTTC. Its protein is CASSFAQGAYGYTF.

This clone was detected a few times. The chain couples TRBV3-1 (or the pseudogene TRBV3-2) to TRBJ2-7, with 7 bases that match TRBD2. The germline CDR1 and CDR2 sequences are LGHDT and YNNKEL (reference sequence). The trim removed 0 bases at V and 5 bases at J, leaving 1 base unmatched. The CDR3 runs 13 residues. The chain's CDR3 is CASSQDREDEQYF. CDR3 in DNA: TGTGCCAGCAGCCAAGATCGGGAGGACGAGCAGTACTTC.

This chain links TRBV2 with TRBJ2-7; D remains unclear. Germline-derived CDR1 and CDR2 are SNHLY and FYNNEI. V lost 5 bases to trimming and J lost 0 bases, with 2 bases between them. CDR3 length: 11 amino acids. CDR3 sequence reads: CASSYSYEQYF. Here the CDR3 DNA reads TGTGCCAGCAGTTACTCCTACGAGCAGTACTTC.

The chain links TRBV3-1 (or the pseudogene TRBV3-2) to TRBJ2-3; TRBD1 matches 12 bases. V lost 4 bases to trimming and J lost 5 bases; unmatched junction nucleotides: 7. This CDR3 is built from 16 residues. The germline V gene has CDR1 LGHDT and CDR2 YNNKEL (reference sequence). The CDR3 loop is CASSRRGQGAVDTQYF. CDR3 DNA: TGTGCCAGCAGCCGCCGGGGACAGGGGGCCGTAGATACGCAGTATTTT.

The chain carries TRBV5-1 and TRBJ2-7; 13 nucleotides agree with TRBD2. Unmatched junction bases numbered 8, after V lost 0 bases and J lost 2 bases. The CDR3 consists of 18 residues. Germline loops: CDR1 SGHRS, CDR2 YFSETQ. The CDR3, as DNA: TGCGCCAGCAGCTTGGCCGGACTAGCGGGGGTCCCTACCTACGAGCAGTACTTC. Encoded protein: CASSLAGLAGVPTYEQYF.

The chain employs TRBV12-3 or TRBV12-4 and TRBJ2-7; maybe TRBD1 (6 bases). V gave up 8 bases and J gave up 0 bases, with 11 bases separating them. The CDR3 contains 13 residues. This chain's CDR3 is CASGNRDSYEQYF. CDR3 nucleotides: TGTGCCAGCGGAAACAGGGACTCCTACGAGCAGTACTTC.

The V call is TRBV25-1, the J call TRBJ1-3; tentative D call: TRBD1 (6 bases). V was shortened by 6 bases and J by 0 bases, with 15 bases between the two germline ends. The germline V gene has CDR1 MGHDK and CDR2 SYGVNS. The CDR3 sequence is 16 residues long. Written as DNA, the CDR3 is TGTGCCAGCAGCCTAGAGGGGGGGAACTCTGGAAACACCATATATTTT. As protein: CASSLEGGNSGNTIYF.

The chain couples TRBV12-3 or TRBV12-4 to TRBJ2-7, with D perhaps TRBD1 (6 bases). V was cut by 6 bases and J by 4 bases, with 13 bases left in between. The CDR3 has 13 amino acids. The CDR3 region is CASRVGQLYEQYF. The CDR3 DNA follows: TGTGCCAGCAGGGTGGGACAATTATACGAGCAGTACTTC.

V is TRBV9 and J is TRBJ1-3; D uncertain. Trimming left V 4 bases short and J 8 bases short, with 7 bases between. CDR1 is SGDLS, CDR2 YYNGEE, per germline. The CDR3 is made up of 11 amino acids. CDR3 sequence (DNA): TGTGCCAGCAGCTACGGGGACACCATATATTTT. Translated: CASSYGDTIYF.

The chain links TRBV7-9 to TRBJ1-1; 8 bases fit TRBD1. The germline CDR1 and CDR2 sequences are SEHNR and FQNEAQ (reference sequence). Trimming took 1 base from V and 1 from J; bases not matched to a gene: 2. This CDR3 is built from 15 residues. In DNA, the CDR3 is TGTGCCAGCAGCTTAGTGACAGGGGAGAACACTGAAGCTTTCTTT. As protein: CASSLVTGENTEAFF.

DNA for the CDR3: TGTGCCAGCAGCTTGCAGGGGGGACCCCCTAATAATAATGGCTACACCTTC. It translates to CASSLQGGPPNNNGYTF. V usage is TRBV5-4 and J usage is TRBJ1-2, with 7 bases that match TRBD1. The ends lost 1 base at V and 6 bases at J; junction bases unmatched: 15. Germline V gives CDR1 SGHNT, CDR2 YYREEE (reference sequence). CDR3 length: 17 residues.

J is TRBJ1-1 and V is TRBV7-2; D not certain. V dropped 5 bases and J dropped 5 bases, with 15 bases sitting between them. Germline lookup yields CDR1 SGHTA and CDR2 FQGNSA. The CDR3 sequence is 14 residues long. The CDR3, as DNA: TGTGCCAGCAGCCCCATCGCAGCGACGACTGAAGCTTTCTTT. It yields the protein CASSPIAATTEAFF. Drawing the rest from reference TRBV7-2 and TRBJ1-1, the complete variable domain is GAGVSQSPSNKVTEKGKDVELRCDPISGHTALYWYRQSLGQGLEFLIYFQGNSAPDKSGLPSDRFSAERTGGSVSTLTIQRTQQEDSAVYLCASSPIAATTEAFFGQGTRLTVV.

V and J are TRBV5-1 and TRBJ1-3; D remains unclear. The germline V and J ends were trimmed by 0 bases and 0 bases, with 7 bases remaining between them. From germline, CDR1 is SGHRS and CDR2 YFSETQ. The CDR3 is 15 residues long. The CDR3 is CASSLAGNSGNTIYF. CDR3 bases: TGCGCCAGCAGCTTGGCAGGAAACTCTGGAAACACCATATATTTT.

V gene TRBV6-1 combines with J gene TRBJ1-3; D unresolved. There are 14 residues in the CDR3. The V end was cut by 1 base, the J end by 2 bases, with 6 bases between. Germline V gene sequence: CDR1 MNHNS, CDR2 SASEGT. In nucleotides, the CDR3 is TGTGCCAGCAGTGAAGTCGGGGCTGGAAACACCATATATTTT. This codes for CASSEVGAGNTIYF.

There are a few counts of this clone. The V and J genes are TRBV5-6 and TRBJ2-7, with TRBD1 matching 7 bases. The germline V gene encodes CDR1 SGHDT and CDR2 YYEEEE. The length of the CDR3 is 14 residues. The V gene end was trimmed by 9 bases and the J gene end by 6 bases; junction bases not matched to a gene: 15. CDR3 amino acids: CATRERQGLGEQYF. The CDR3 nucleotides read TGTGCCACCAGGGAGCGACAGGGCTTGGGCGAGCAGTACTTC.

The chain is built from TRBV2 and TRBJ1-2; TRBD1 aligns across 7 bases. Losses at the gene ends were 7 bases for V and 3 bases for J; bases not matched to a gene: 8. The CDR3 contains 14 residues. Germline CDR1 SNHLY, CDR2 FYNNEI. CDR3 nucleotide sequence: TGTGCCAGCAATAAGGGGGCGTTAGACTATGGCTACACCTTC. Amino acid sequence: CASNKGALDYGYTF. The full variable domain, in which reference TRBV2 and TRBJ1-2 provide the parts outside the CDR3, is EPEVTQTPSHQVTQMGQEVILRCVPISNHLYFYWYRQILGQKVEFLVSFYNNEISEKSEIFDDQFSVERPDGSNFTLKIRSTKLEDSAMYFCASNKGALDYGYTFGSGTRLTVV.

The CDR3 here is CASSLAGTGDAYGYTF. CDR3 sequence (DNA): TGCGCCAGCAGCTTGGCCGGGACAGGGGACGCCTATGGCTACACCTTC. The chain uses TRBV5-1 and TRBJ1-2; TRBD1 matches at 10 bases. Germline V gene lookup returns CDR1 SGHRS and CDR2 YFSETQ. The CDR3 is 16 residues long. J lost 4 bases, V lost 0 bases, and 6 bases had no gene match.